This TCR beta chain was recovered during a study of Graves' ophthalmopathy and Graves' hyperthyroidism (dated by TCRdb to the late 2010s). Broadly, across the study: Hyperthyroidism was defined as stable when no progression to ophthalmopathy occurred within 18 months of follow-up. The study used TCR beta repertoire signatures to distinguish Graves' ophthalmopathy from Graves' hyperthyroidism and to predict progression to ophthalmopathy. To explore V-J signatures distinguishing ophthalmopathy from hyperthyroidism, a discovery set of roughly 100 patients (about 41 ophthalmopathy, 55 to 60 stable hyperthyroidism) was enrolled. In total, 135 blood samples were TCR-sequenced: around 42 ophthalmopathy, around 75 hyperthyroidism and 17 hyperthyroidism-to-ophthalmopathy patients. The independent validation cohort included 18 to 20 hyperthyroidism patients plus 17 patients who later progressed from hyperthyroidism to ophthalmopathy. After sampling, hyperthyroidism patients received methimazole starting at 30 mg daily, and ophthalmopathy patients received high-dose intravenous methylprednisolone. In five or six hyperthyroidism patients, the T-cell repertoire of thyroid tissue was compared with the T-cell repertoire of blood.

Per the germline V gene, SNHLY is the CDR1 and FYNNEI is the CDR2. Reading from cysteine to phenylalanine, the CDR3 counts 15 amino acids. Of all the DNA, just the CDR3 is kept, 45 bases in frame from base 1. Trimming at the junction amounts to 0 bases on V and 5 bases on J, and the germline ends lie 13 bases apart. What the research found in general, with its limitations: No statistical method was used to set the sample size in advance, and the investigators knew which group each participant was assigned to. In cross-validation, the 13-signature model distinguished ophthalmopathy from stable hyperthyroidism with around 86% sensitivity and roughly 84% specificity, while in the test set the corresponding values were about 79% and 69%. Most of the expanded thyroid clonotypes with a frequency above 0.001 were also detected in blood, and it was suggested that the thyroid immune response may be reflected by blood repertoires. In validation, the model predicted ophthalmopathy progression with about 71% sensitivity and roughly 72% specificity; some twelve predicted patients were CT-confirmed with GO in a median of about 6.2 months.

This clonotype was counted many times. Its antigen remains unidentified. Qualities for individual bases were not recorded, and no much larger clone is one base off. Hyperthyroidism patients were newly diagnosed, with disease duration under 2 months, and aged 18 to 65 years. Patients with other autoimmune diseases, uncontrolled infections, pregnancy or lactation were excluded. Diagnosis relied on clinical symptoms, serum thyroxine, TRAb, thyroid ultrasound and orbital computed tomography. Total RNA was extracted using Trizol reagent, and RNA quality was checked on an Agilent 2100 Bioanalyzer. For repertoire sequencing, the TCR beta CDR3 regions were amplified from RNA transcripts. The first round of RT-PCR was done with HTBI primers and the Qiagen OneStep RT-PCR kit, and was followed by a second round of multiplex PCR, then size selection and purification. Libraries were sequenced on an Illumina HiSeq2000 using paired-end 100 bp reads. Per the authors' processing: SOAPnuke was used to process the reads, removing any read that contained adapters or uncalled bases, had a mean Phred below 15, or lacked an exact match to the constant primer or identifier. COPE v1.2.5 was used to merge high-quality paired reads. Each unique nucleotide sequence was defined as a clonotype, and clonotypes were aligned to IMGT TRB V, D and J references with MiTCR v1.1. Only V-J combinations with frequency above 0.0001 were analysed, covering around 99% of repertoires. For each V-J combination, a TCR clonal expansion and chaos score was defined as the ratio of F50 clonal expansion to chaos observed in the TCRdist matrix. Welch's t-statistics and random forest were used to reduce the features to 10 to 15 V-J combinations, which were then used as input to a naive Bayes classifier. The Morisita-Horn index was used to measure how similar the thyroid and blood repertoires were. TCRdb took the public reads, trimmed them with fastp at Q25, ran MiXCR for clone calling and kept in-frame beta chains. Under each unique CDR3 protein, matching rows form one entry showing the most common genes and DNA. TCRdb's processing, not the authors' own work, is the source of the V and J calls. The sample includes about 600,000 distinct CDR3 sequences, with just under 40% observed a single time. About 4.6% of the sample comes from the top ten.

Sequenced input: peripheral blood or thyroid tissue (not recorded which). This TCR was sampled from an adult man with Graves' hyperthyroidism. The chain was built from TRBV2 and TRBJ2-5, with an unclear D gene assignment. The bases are TGTGCCAGCAGTGAAGCGCTTGGGGTTGGGGAGACCCAGTACTTC. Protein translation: CASSEALGVGETQYF.